A single sample is the source of the 24 T cell receptor beta chains below, sequenced in a study of vaccination effects on CD4 cells after COVID-19. These TCRs' antigens remain unknown. Here immunoSEQ multiplex PCR was the method, and the copy in TCRdb shows in-frame clones only, minus some. The table has 50,000 or so clones, 75% to 80% seen once. The ViraFEST assay expanded antigen-specific CD4+ T cells with viral peptide pools before sequencing. Subsequent to approximately 9 days of culture, CD4+ T cells were isolated. Vaccine recipients had no previous SARS-CoV-2 infection; their nucleocapsid antibodies were negative. The specimen comprised CD4+ T cells from PBMCs cultured with HCoV-OC43 spike peptides, sampled before COVID-19 vaccination. Stated subset: HCoV-OC43 spike overlapping peptide pool stimulation. Receptors originate from a human donor who received a COVID-19 vaccine.

The chain couples TRBV15 to TRBJ2-1; D gene unclear. The V gene's germline CDR1 is LNHNV and CDR2 YYDKDF (reference sequence). The CDR3 is 17 residues long. Trimming cost V 1 base and J 0 bases, with 13 bases left between them. The CDR3 DNA sequence: TGTGCCACCAGCAGAGGCGGATCCGTGAGCTCCTACAATGAGCAGTTCTTC. Its protein is CATSRGGSVSSYNEQFF. The variable domain in full, with the rest retrieved from reference TRBV15 and TRBJ2-1, is DAMVIQNPRYQVTQFGKPVTLSCSQTLNHNVMYWYQQKSSQAPKLLFHYYDKDFNNEADTPDNFQSRRPNTSFCFLDIRSPGLGDTAMYLCATSRGGSVSSYNEQFFGPGTRLTVL.

V gene TRBV28 combines with J gene TRBJ1-1; 8 bases line up with TRBD1. The junction had 12 bases not matched to a gene; V was cut back by 7 bases and J by 5 bases. CDR1 is MDHEN and CDR2 is SYDVKM in the germline V gene. This CDR3 has 15 amino acids. CDR3 residues: CASKPPGQGGTEAFF. In DNA form, the CDR3 reads TGTGCCAGCAAACCCCCCGGACAGGGTGGTACTGAAGCTTTCTTT.

The V gene is TRBV3-1 (or the pseudogene TRBV3-2), the J gene TRBJ1-2; the D is unclear. Germline CDR1 reads LGHDT; CDR2 reads YNNKEL (reference sequence). V was clipped by 1 base and J by 7 bases, with 7 bases between them. The CDR3 length is 12 residues. The CDR3 DNA sequence: TGTGCCAGCAGCCAAGTTAACAGTGGCTACACCTTC. Translating it yields CASSQVNSGYTF.

The V gene is TRBV5-1, the J gene TRBJ2-5, with a weak D call TRBD2 (5 bases). Germline V gene lookup returns CDR1 SGHRS and CDR2 YFSETQ. This CDR3 has 14 amino acids. V lost 0 bases to trimming and J lost 8 bases, with 14 bases between them. The CDR3 loop reads CASSLGGPPGTQYF. The CDR3 DNA follows: TGCGCCAGCAGCTTGGGGGGTCCCCCGGGAACCCAGTACTTC.

This chain joins TRBV6-5 and TRBJ1-5; D not certain. This CDR3 has 13 amino acids. Germline CDR1 MNHEY, CDR2 SVGAGI. Trimming took off 5 bases at V and 4 bases at J, with 9 bases between the two ends. CDR3: CASSRDMNQPQHF. In DNA form, the CDR3 reads TGTGCCAGCAGTCGAGACATGAATCAGCCCCAGCATTTT.

CDR3 bases: TGTGCCACCAGTGATGCCGAGGGGGCGAGAGAGACCCAGTACTTC. Protein: CATSDAEGARETQYF. V and J are TRBV24-1 and TRBJ2-5, with 7 bases that match TRBD1. The germline V gene has CDR1 KGHDR and CDR2 SFDVKD. V lost 3 bases, J lost 4 bases, and 7 bases stayed unmatched. CDR3 size: 15 residues.

This clone was seen once. The chain employs TRBV25-1 and TRBJ1-3; maybe TRBD1 (6 bases). Looked up from germline, CDR1 is MGHDK and CDR2 is SYGVNS. This CDR3 is built from 18 residues. The germline V and J ends were trimmed by 1 base and 0 bases, with 16 bases remaining between them. CDR3 nucleotides: TGTGCCAGCAGTGAATTCGGGAAAGGGGGGAGCTCTGGAAACACCATATATTTT. Translated, it gives CASSEFGKGGSSGNTIYF.

This clone came up a few times. The chain links TRBV7-2 to TRBJ2-5, with a weak D call TRBD2 (6 bases). Germline V gene lookup returns CDR1 SGHTA and CDR2 FQGNSA. V dropped 0 bases and J dropped 5 bases, with 10 bases sitting between them. The CDR3 is 14 amino acids. The CDR3 protein is CASSLAGAGETQYF. The CDR3 DNA sequence: TGTGCCAGCAGCTTAGCAGGGGCGGGGGAGACCCAGTACTTC.

The gene calls are TRBV4-1 and TRBJ1-2, with D unclear. The CDR3 has 19 residues. Trimming took off 2 bases at V and 1 base at J, with 23 bases between the two ends. Per the germline V gene, CDR1 is MGHRA and CDR2 is YSYEKL. As DNA, the CDR3 is TGCGCCAGCAGCCAACGCATAAGTACAAGTGGACTTAGTAACTATGGCTACACCTTC. Its protein product is CASSQRISTSGLSNYGYTF.

The chain recombines TRBV10-2 with TRBJ1-1; 9 bases are shared with TRBD1. The length of the CDR3 is 14 residues. Germline V lookup: CDR1 WSHSY, CDR2 SAAADI. V trimming: 6 bases; J trimming: 1 base; junction bases outside the gene matches: 3. CDR3 amino acids: CASSRQGENTEAFF. The CDR3 DNA is TGCGCCAGCAGCCGACAGGGGGAGAACACTGAAGCTTTCTTT.

A few counts support this clone. In nucleotides, the CDR3 is TGTGCCAGCAAGGAGAGGATCACCCTCCACTTT. Encoded protein: CASKERITLHF. The V gene is TRBV2, the J gene TRBJ1-6, with D hard to call. Germline loops: CDR1 SNHLY, CDR2 FYNNEI. This CDR3 is 11 amino acids long. Trimming shortened V by 7 bases and J by 14 bases, and 12 bases separated the two germline ends.

The chain joins TRBV29-1 to TRBJ1-3, with D possibly being TRBD1 (5 bases). V was shortened by 4 bases and J by 0 bases, with 7 bases between the two germline ends. The germline V gene has CDR1 SQVTM and CDR2 ANQGSEA. The CDR3 length is 13 residues. The CDR3, as DNA: TGCAGCGTTGGACAGCGCTCTGGAAACACCATATATTTT. As protein: CSVGQRSGNTIYF.

This chain links TRBV11-2 with TRBJ2-2, with D perhaps TRBD2 (6 bases). Between the trimmed V and J ends, which lost 11 bases and 4 bases, there was a span of 17 bases. Germline CDR1 is SGHAT and CDR2 is FQNNGV. The CDR3 is made up of 14 amino acids. The CDR3 nucleotides are TGTGCCGGAAGCGGGCAGGGTCGCACCGGGGAGCTGTTTTTT. Residues: CAGSGQGRTGELFF.

The chain links TRBV4-3 to TRBJ1-1, with 9 bases aligning to TRBD1. V lost 7 bases, J lost 6 bases, and 9 bases stayed unmatched. The CDR3 sequence is 14 residues long. CDR1 is LGHNA, CDR2 YSLEER, per germline. CDR3 loop: CASTIRDRDAEAFF. The CDR3 bases are TGCGCCAGCACCATCAGGGACAGGGACGCTGAAGCTTTCTTT.

This clone was seen only once. CDR3 sequence: CASSETGTREKLFF. DNA of the CDR3: TGTGCCAGCAGTGAGACAGGGACTAGAGAAAAACTGTTTTTT. The chain is built from TRBV2 and TRBJ1-4; 7 bases fit TRBD1. The CDR3 length is 14 residues. In germline, CDR1 is SNHLY, CDR2 FYNNEI. After removal of 3 bases from V and 8 bases from J, the junction contained 6 bases not matched to a gene.

The gene calls are TRBV23-1 and TRBJ2-3; D is possibly TRBD1 (5 bases). TRBV23-1 is an ORF, with its function uncertain. V was clipped by 4 bases and J by 0 bases, with 17 bases between them. The CDR3 totals 17 residues. CDR3 protein: CASSPWGVDTSTDTQYF. Here the CDR3 DNA reads TGCGCCAGCAGTCCCTGGGGTGTGGACACTAGCACAGATACGCAGTATTTT.

This sequence joins TRBV14 and TRBJ2-3, with D hard to call. The CDR3 consists of 13 residues. The V end was cut by 3 bases, the J end by 0 bases, with 4 bases between. Germline-derived CDR1 and CDR2 are SGHDN and FVKESK. The CDR3 spells CASSQDSTDTQYF. CDR3 DNA: TGTGCCAGCAGCCAGGACAGCACAGATACGCAGTATTTT.

The chain uses TRBV6-1 and TRBJ1-2, with D perhaps TRBD1 (6 bases). The germline V gene has CDR1 MNHNS and CDR2 SASEGT. Trimming cost V 2 bases and J 8 bases, with 18 bases left between them. The CDR3 runs 15 residues. CDR3 sequence reads: CASSEPRGPLEGYTF. The CDR3 DNA sequence: TGTGCCAGCAGTGAACCCCGGGGGCCTTTGGAGGGCTACACCTTC.

This clone was found once. The chain uses TRBV12-3 or TRBV12-4 and TRBJ1-2, with D tentatively TRBD1 (5 bases). The CDR3 runs 13 residues. V shed 1 base and J shed 7 bases, with 10 bases lying between them. CDR3 residues: CASSLVQAAGYTF. The CDR3 DNA reads TGTGCCAGCAGTTTAGTACAGGCCGCTGGCTACACCTTC.

The V call is TRBV5-1, the J call TRBJ1-3, with D tentatively TRBD1 (6 bases). CDR1 and CDR2 from the germline V gene are SGHRS and YFSETQ. Trimming pared 8 bases from V and 1 base from J, leaving 7 bases between. This CDR3 has 12 residues. The CDR3 region is CASRGSGNTIYF. The CDR3 DNA is TGCGCCAGTAGGGGGTCTGGAAACACCATATATTTT.

This clone was observed a handful of times. The chain combines TRBV29-1 with TRBJ1-2; perhaps TRBD1 as D (5 bases). CDR1 is SQVTM and CDR2 is ANQGSEA in the germline V gene. This CDR3 region has 14 residues. The V end lost 6 bases, the J end lost 7 bases, and 21 bases lay between the germline ends. In nucleotides, the CDR3 is TGCAGCGTCCCTCCCCAGGGCGGGGGTGGTGGCTACACCTTC. It is translated as CSVPPQGGGGGYTF.

This clone came up a few times. V and J are TRBV7-8 and TRBJ1-4; maybe TRBD1 (5 bases). CDR1 and CDR2 from the germline V gene are SGHVS and FQNEAQ. The CDR3 contains 16 residues. V was pared by 5 bases and J by 5 bases, with 18 bases between. This chain's CDR3 is CASSLIPGTENEKLFF. CDR3 bases: TGTGCCAGCAGCCTCATTCCCGGGACGGAGAATGAAAAACTGTTTTTT.

DNA for the CDR3: TGTGCCAGCAGCCGGAACACTGAAGCTTTCTTT. It translates to CASSRNTEAFF. The chain has TRBV7-8 and TRBJ1-1; D is unclear. This CDR3 is built from 11 residues. The V end was cut by 5 bases, the J end by 1 base, with 2 bases between. The germline V gene has CDR1 SGHVS and CDR2 FQNEAQ.

This chain connects TRBV2 to TRBJ1-1, with 8 bases fitting TRBD1. In germline, CDR1 is SNHLY, CDR2 FYNNEI. CDR3 length equals 17 residues. J lost 4 bases, V lost 6 bases, and 16 bases had no gene match. CDR3 loop: CASRQTDRVGWATEAFF. In DNA form, the CDR3 reads TGTGCCAGCAGACAGACGGACAGGGTCGGATGGGCCACTGAAGCTTTCTTT.